These T cell receptor beta chains were read from a single sample in a study of blood T cells in healthy people across ages. TCRdb analysed the 5' RACE reads with MiXCR anew, one entry per CDR3 protein. The table lists some 1,000,000 distinct CDR3 sequences, around 25% of them singletons. The same sample was also studied in work on T cells of mothers and their children.

Specimen: blood. These receptors all stem from a girl aged 2-9 years in good health. Each CDR3 is given with its conserved first and last residue. D genes are given only for firm matches. Rows give clone size only sometimes, using once, few, many, or a class for an expanded clone.

clone_size,j_call,v_call,cdr3_length,d_call,cdr3_aa,cdr3_nt
-,TRBJ2-5,TRBV4-1,15,TRBD2,CASRGWGGHQETQYF,TGCGCCAGCAGGGGTTGGGGGGGACACCAAGAGACCCAGTACTTC
-,TRBJ1-5,TRBV6-2/TRBV6-3,13,-,CATNMRGYQPQHF,TGTGCCACCAATATGAGGGGGTATCAGCCCCAGCATTTT
-,TRBJ2-1,TRBV29-1,14,-,CSVGPGDSYNEQFF,TGCAGCGTTGGTCCGGGGGACTCCTACAATGAGCAGTTCTTC
few,TRBJ2-6,TRBV24-1,19,TRBD1,CATSGADRADVSGTNVLTF,TGTGCCACCAGTGGGGCGGACAGGGCTGATGTCTCTGGGACCAACGTCCTGACTTTC
few,TRBJ1-1,TRBV7-9,14,TRBD1,CASRLTGVGTEAFF,TGTGCCAGCAGACTTACAGGGGTTGGCACTGAAGCTTTCTTT
-,TRBJ2-3,TRBV6-2/TRBV6-3,14,-,CASSYGQPTDTQYF,TGTGCCAGCAGTTATGGACAGCCCACAGATACGCAGTATTTT
-,TRBJ2-5,TRBV12-3/TRBV12-4,15,TRBD1,CASSFSGQGSGEQYF,TGTGCCAGCAGTTTCTCGGGACAGGGTTCTGGTGAGCAGTACTTC
few,TRBJ2-7,TRBV7-9,16,-,CASSYTGSHQSYEQYF,TGTGCCAGCAGCTATACAGGGTCTCATCAGAGCTACGAGCAGTACTTC
few,TRBJ2-7,TRBV4-1,16,TRBD2,CASSHPTSGSSYEQYF,TGCGCCAGCAGCCACCCGACTAGCGGGAGTAGTTACGAGCAGTACTTC
-,TRBJ1-1,TRBV5-1,14,-,CASNEGQMNTEAFF,TGCGCCAGTAATGAAGGACAGATGAACACTGAAGCTTTCTTT
-,TRBJ2-1,TRBV28,21,TRBD2,CTSSSAPLGDLLAGAHNEQFF,TGTACCAGCAGTTCGGCCCCCTTAGGGGACCTTTTAGCGGGAGCCCACAATGAGCAGTTCTTC
few,TRBJ1-4,TRBV3-1,16,-,CASSHYAGTGDEKLFF,TGTGCCAGCAGCCACTACGCCGGGACTGGGGATGAAAAACTGTTTTTT
-,TRBJ1-5,TRBV12-3/TRBV12-4,15,-,CASSLRGPGGQPQHF,TGTGCCAGCAGTTTAAGGGGTCCGGGAGGACAGCCCCAGCATTTT
-,TRBJ2-7,TRBV7-9,12,-,CTSSYDRSEQYF,TGTACCAGCAGCTATGACAGATCCGAGCAGTACTTC
-,TRBJ1-6,TRBV6-5,14,-,CASSKAVNNSPLHF,TGTGCCAGCAGCAAGGCGGTTAATAATTCACCCCTCCACTTT
few,TRBJ2-7,TRBV10-3,13,TRBD1,CAIGGQGYDEQYF,TGTGCCATCGGAGGACAGGGGTACGACGAGCAGTACTTC
-,TRBJ2-7,TRBV5-1,14,-,CASSLEFQGGEQYF,TGCGCCAGCAGCTTGGAATTCCAGGGTGGGGAGCAGTACTTC
few,TRBJ1-6,TRBV3-1,12,-,CASSQDNSPLHF,TGTGCCAGCAGCCAAGATAACTCACCCCTCCACTTT
-,TRBJ1-2,TRBV9,14,-,CASSKTGLTYGYTF,TGTGCCAGCAGTAAAACGGGACTTACCTATGGCTACACCTTC
-,TRBJ2-1,TRBV24-1,17,-,CATSDLVGDLGLAEQFF,TGTGCCACCAGTGATTTAGTTGGGGACCTAGGGCTCGCCGAGCAGTTCTTC
-,TRBJ2-7,TRBV28,16,-,CASSLGPGQLPYEQYF,TGTGCCAGCAGTTTAGGCCCTGGGCAGCTCCCCTACGAGCAGTACTTC
few,TRBJ2-1,TRBV12-3/TRBV12-4,17,TRBD2,CASSPGTSGPMIDEQFF,TGTGCCAGCAGCCCCGGGACTAGCGGCCCCATGATCGATGAGCAGTTCTTC
few,TRBJ1-2,TRBV6-1,14,-,CASPANDRLYGYTF,TGTGCCAGCCCCGCGAACGACAGGCTCTATGGCTACACCTTC
many,TRBJ2-3,TRBV28,11,-,CASRRTDTQYF,TGTGCCAGCAGGCGGACAGATACGCAGTATTTT
-,TRBJ2-2,TRBV4-3,18,-,CASSQDIGSAGNTGELFF,TGCGCCAGCAGCCAAGATATTGGTTCGGCAGGGAACACCGGGGAGCTGTTTTTT
-,TRBJ2-3,TRBV11-3,12,-,CASSSWRDTQYF,TGTGCCAGCAGCTCCTGGCGCGATACGCAGTATTTT